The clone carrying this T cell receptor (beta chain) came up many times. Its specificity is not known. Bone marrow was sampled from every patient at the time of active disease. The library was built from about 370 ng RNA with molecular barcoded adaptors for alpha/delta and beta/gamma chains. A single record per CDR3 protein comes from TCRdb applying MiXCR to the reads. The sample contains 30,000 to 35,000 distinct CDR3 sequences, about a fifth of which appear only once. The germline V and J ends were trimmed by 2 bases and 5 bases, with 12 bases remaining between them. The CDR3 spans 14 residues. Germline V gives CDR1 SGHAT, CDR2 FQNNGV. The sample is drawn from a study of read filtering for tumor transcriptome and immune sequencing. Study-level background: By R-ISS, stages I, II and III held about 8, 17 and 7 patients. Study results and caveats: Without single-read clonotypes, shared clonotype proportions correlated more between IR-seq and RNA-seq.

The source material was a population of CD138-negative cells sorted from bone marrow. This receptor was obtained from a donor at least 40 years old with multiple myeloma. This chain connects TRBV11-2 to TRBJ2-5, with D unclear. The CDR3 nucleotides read TGTGCCAGCAGCTTACTAGGTGCCGGGGAGACCCAGTACTTC. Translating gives CASSLLGAGETQYF.